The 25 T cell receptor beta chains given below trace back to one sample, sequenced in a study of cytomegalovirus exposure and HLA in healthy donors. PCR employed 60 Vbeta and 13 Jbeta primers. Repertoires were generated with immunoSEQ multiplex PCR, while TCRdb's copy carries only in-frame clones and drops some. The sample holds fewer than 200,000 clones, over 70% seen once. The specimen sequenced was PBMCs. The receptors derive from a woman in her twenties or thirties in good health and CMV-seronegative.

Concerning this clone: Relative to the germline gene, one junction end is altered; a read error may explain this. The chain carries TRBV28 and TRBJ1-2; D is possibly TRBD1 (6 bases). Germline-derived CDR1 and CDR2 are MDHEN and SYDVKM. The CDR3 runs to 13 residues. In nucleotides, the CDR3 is TGTGCCAGCACTTTACCCCTCAGGGGAGGCTACACCTTC. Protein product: CASTLPLRGGYTF.

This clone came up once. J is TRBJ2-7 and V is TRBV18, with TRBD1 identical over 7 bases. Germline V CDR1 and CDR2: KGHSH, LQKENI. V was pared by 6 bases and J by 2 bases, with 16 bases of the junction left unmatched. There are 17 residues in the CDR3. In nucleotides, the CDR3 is TGTGCCAGCTCGCGCCCGGGACAGAGCCAACCAACCTACGAGCAGTACTTC. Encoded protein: CASSRPGQSQPTYEQYF.

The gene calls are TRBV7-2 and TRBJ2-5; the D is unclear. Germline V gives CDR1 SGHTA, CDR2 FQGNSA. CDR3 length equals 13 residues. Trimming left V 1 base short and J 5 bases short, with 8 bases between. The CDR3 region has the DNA TGTGCCAGCAGCTTAGTGCAGGTCGAGACCCAGTACTTC. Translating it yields CASSLVQVETQYF.

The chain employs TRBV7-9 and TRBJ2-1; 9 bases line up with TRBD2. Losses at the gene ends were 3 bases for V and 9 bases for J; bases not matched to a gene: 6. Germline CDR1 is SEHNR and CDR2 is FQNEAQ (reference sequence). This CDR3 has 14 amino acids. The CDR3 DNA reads TGTGCCAGCAGCTTGAAAGCGGGAGGATTTGAGCAGTTCTTC. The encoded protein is CASSLKAGGFEQFF.

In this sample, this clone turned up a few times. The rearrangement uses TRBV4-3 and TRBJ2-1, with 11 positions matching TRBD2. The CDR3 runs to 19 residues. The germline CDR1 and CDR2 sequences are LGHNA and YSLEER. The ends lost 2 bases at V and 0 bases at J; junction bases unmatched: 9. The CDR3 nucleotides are TGCGCCAGCAGCCAAACCGGGACTAGCGGCCCAAGCTCCTACAATGAGCAGTTCTTC. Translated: CASSQTGTSGPSSYNEQFF.

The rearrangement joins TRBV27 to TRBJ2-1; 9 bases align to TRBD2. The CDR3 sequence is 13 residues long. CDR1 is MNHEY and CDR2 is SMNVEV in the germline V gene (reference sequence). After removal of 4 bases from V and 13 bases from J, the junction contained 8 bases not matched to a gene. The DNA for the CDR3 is TGTGCCAGCAGTTCTTCTCTAGCGGGGACCCAGTTCTTC. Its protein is CASSSSLAGTQFF.

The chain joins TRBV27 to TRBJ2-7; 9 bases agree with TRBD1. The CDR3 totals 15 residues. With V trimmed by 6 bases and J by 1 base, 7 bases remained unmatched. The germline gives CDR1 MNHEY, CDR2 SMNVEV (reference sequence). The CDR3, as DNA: TGTGCCAGCAGCCGAGAGGGACAGGGATCCTACGAGCAGTACTTC. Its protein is CASSREGQGSYEQYF.

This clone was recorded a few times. CDR3 sequence: CASSGGRGGSYEQYF. Here the CDR3 DNA reads TGCGCCAGCAGCGGAGGCAGGGGAGGGTCCTACGAGCAGTACTTC. The chain joins TRBV5-1 to TRBJ2-7, with a possible D match to TRBD2 (7 bases). V lost 4 bases, J lost 1 base, and 15 bases lay in between. This CDR3 contains 15 residues. Germline V lookup: CDR1 SGHRS, CDR2 YFSETQ.

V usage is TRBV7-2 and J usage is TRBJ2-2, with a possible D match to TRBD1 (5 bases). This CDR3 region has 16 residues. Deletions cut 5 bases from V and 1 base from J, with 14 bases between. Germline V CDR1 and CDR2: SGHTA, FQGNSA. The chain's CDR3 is CASSPSWGLNTGELFF. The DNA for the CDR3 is TGTGCCAGCAGCCCCAGCTGGGGCCTGAACACCGGGGAGCTGTTTTTT.

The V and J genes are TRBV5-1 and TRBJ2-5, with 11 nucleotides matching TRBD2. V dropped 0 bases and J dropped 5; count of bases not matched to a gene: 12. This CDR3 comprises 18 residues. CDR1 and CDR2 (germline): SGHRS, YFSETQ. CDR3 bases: TGCGCCAGCAGCTTGGCCTTACTAGCGGGGGCCCCGGGGGAGACCCAGTACTTC. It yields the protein CASSLALLAGAPGETQYF.

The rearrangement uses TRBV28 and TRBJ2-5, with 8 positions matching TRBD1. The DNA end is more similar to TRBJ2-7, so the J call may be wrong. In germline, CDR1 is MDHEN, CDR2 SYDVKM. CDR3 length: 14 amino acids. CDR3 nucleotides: TGTGCCAGCAGTTTCCCGGGGACAGGCTACGAGCAGTACTTC. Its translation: CASSFPGTGYEQYF.

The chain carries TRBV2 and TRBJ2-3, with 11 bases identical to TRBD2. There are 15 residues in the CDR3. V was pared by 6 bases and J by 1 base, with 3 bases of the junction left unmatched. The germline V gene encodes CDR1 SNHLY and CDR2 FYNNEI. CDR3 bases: TGTGCCAGCAGAGCGGGACTAGCGGGCACAGATACGCAGTATTTT. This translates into CASRAGLAGTDTQYF.

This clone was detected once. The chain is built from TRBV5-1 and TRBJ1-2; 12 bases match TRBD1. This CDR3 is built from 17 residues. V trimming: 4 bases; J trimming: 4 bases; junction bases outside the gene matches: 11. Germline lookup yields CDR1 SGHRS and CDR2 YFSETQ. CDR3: CASSGTGTGGAGYGYTF. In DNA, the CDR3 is TGCGCCAGCAGCGGAACCGGGACAGGGGGCGCGGGCTATGGCTACACCTTC.

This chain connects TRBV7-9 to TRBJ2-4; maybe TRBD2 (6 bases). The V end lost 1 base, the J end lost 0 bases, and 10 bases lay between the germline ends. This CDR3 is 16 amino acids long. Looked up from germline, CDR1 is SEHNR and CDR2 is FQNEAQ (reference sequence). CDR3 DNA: TGTGCCAGCAGCTTAGGGGGGGTCGAAGCCAAAAACATTCAGTACTTC. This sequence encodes CASSLGGVEAKNIQYF.

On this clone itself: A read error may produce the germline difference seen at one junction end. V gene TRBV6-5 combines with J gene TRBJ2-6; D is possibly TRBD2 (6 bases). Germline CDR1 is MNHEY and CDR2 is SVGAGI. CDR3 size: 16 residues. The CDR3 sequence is CASSYSRGGGANGLTF. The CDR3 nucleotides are TGTGCCAGCAGTTACTCGCGGGGCGGTGGGGCCAACGGCCTGACTTTC.

CDR3 in DNA: TGTGCCAGTGTGCCAGGACTAGCACGAACCGGGGAGCTGTTTTTT. Its protein is CASVPGLARTGELFF. The V call is TRBV5-6, the J call TRBJ2-2; 8 bases are shared with TRBD2. V lost 8 bases, J lost 5 bases, and 11 bases stayed unmatched. CDR1 and CDR2 from the germline V gene are SGHDT and YYEEEE. The CDR3 sequence is 15 residues long.

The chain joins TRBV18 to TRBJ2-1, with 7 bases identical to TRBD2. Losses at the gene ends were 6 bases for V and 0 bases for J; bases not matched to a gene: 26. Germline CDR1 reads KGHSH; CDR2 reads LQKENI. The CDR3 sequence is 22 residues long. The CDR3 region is CASSAGTAFAGDLESSYNEQFF. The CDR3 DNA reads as TGTGCCAGCTCCGCCGGGACTGCGTTTGCGGGGGACCTCGAGAGCTCCTACAATGAGCAGTTCTTC.

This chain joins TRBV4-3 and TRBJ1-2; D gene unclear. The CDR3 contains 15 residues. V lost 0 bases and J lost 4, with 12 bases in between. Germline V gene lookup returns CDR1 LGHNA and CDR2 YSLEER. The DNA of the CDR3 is TGCGCCAGCAGCCAAGATGACATCGGCTCCTATGGCTACACCTTC. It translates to CASSQDDIGSYGYTF.

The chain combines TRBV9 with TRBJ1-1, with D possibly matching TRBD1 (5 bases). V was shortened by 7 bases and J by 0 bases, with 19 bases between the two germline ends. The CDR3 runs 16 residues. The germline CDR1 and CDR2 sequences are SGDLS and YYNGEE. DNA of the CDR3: TGTGCCAGCTCGTCATTTGGGGCTACAATGAACACTGAAGCTTTCTTT. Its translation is CASSSFGATMNTEAFF.

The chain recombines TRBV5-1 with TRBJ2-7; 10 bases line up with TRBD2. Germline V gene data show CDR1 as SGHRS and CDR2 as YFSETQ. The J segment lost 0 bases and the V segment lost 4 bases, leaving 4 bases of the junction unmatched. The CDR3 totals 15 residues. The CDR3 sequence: CASSPGLAASYEQYF. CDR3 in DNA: TGCGCCAGCAGCCCCGGACTAGCGGCCTCCTACGAGCAGTACTTC.

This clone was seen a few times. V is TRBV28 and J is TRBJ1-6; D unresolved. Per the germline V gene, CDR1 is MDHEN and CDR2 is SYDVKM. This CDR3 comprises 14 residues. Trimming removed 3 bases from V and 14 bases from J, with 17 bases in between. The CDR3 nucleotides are TGTGCCAGCAGTTTCCCCTACATACTATTCTCCCTCCACTTT. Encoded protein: CASSFPYILFSLHF.

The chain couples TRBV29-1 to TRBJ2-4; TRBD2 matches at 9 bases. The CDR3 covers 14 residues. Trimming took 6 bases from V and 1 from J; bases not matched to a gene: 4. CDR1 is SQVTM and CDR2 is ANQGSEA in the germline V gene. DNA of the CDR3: TGCAGCGTAGTCGGACTAGCGGCCAAAAACATTCAGTACTTC. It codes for CSVVGLAAKNIQYF.

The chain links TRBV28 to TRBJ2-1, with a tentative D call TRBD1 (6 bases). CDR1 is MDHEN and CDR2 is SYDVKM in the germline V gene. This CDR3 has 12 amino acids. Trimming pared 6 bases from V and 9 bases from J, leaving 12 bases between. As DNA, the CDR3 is TGTGCCAGCAGCTCAGGGGTAAGTGAGCAGTTCTTC. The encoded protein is CASSSGVSEQFF.

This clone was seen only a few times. The CDR3 DNA reads TGTGCCAGCAGCCCCCTCTGGATGGTGGGGGGAGAAGCAGATACGCAGTATTTT. Translated: CASSPLWMVGGEADTQYF. The gene calls are TRBV7-9 and TRBJ2-3; maybe TRBD2 (6 bases). Germline-derived CDR1 and CDR2 are SEHNR and FQNEAQ (reference sequence). CDR3 size: 18 residues. V lost 5 bases, J lost 4 bases, and 25 bases lay in between.

The CDR3 region is CASSPDSRDNEQFF. The CDR3 DNA sequence: TGTGCCAGCTCACCTGATTCGAGGGACAATGAGCAGTTCTTC. This sequence joins TRBV18 and TRBJ2-1, with D maybe TRBD2 (5 bases). V lost 3 bases and J lost 5, with 11 bases in between. The germline V gene has CDR1 KGHSH and CDR2 LQKENI. The CDR3 loop spans 14 amino acids. The entire variable domain, with the rest obtained from reference TRBV18 and TRBJ2-1, is as follows: NAGVMQNPRHLVRRRGQEARLRCSPMKGHSHVYWYRQLPEEGLKFMVYLQKENIIDESGMPKERFSAEFPKEGPSILRIQQVVRGDSAAYFCASSPDSRDNEQFFGPGTRLTVL.